The T cell receptor (beta chain) described here comes from a study of cytomegalovirus exposure and HLA in healthy donors. Amplification used 60 Vbeta primers and 13 Jbeta primers. Here immunoSEQ multiplex PCR was the method, and the copy in TCRdb shows in-frame clones only, minus some. The listing contains 30,000 to 40,000 clones. The CDR3 has 14 amino acids. Trimming removed 3 bases from V and 6 bases from J; junction bases left unmatched: 6. Germline lookup yields CDR1 SGHRS and CDR2 YFSETQ. The chain joins TRBV5-1 to TRBJ1-2; 9 bases are a match to TRBD1. Sequencing was done on a sample of PBMCs. The sequence came from a woman aged 40 to 55 in good health and CMV-seropositive. This chain's CDR3 is CASSWGTGSDGYTF. The CDR3 DNA is TGCGCCAGCAGCTGGGGGACAGGGAGCGATGGCTACACCTTC. The full variable domain, in which reference TRBV5-1 and TRBJ1-2 provide the parts outside the CDR3, is KAGVTQTPRYLIKTRGQQVTLSCSPISGHRSVSWYQQTPGQGLQFLFEYFSETQRNKGNFPGRFSGRQFSNSRSEMNVSTLELGDSALYLCASSWGTGSDGYTFGSGTRLTVV.